This T cell receptor (beta chain) stems from a study of T cell responses to AZD1222 COVID-19 vaccine. The assay was immunoSEQ multiplex PCR, and TCRdb's table has in-frame clones only and misses some. The table has over 100,000 clones, roughly nine tenths seen once. Trimming removed 3 bases from V and 7 bases from J, with 10 bases in between. The CDR3 extends over 13 amino acids. CDR1 and CDR2 from the germline V gene are SGDLS and YYNGEE. Sequencing was performed on peripheral blood, taken on day 0 of AZD1222 vaccination. This chain joins TRBV9 and TRBJ2-2; D ambiguous. The clonotype was recovered from an adult in good health. CDR3 amino acids: CASSGRWGGELFF. For the CDR3, the DNA is TGTGCCAGCAGCGGCCGGTGGGGCGGGGAGCTGTTTTTT.